This T cell receptor (beta chain) was identified during a study of sequential checkpoint blockade in melanoma. Study overall: Patients were randomized 1:1 to nivolumab-then-ipilimumab or ipilimumab-then-nivolumab first-line. Each arm's sequence ended with maintenance nivolumab.

Treatment denoted: randomized to nivolumab then ipilimumab (arm A) or the reverse (arm B). None of the patients previously received DNA-damaging chemotherapy. Live CD3+CD8+ CD19− CD56− cells were sorted from PBMCs. The method was immunoSEQ multiplex PCR; TCRdb's version includes in-frame clones alone and lacks a portion of them. Seen here are 9,500 to 12,000 clones, roughly 52% observed once, and the top ten hold 15% to 20%. The length of the CDR3 is 15 residues. CDR1 is MNHEY, CDR2 SMNVEV, per germline (reference sequence). After removal of 6 bases from V and 4 bases from J, the junction contained 8 bases not matched to a gene.

Sequencing was performed on CD8+ T cells sorted from blood (inferred from file names), taken from a patient given nivolumab and ipilimumab in sequence. The chain is built from TRBV27 and TRBJ2-2; TRBD1 aligns across 7 bases. The sequence derives from a human donor with melanoma. CDR3 residues: CASRAGGVGTGELFF. CDR3 coding DNA: TGTGCCAGCAGGGCAGGGGGAGTAGGCACCGGGGAGCTGTTTTTT.